The following is a TCR beta chain sequence with its context. Trimming removed 5 bases from V and 4 bases from J, with 17 bases in between. This CDR3 is built from 15 residues. The germline gives CDR1 MNHEY, CDR2 SVGEGT. This record comes from a study of blood T cell repertoires in COVID-19. As for the study in general: PBMCs, B-cell-depleted T cells, or T cells provided the cDNA or gDNA that made up the material.

Original processing notes: Researchers report that nucleated cell counts were estimated from reference gene primer amplification. Profiled with immunoSEQ multiplex PCR; TCRdb holds only in-frame clones, not every one. V, J and clone size derive from that table, while D and trimming were established from the DNA sequence. The sample yields more than 45,000 clones, more than 80% seen once. This chain uses TRBV6-2 or TRBV6-3 with TRBJ1-2; D not certain. The sample consisted of peripheral blood. The sequence derives from a man older than 75 in a cohort sampled during active COVID-19. The CDR3 DNA sequence: TGTGCCAGCAGTACCCCGGGGAGATACCCCTATGGCTACACCTTC. Amino acids: CASSTPGRYPYGYTF.